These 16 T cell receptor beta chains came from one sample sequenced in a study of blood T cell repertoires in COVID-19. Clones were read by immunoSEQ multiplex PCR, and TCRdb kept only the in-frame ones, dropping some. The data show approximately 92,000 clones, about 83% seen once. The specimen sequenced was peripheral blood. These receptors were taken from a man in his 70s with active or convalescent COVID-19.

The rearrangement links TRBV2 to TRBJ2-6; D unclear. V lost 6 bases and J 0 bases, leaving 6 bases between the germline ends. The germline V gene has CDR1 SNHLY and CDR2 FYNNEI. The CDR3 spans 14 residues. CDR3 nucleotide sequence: TGTGCCAGCAGGGAGCTCTCTGGGGCCAACGTCCTGACTTTC. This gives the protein CASRELSGANVLTF.

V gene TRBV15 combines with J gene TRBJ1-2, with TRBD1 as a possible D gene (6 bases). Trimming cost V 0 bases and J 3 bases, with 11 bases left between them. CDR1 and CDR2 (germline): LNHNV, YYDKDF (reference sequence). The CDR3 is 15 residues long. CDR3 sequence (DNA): TGTGCCACCAGCAGAGATGGGGGCAGCGACTATGGCTACACCTTC. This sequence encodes CATSRDGGSDYGYTF.

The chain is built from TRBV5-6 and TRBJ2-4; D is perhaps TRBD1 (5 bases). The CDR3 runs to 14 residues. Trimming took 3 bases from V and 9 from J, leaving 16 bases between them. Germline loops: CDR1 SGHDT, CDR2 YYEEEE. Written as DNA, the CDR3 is TGTGCCAGCAGCTCGCTTCTGACAGAGACCATTCAGTACTTC. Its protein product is CASSSLLTETIQYF.

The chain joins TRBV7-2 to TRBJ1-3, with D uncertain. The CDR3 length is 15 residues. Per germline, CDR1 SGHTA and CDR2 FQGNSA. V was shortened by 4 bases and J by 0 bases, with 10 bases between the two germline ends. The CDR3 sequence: CASSSDFNSGNTIYF. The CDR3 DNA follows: TGTGCCAGCAGCTCCGACTTTAACTCTGGAAACACCATATATTTT.

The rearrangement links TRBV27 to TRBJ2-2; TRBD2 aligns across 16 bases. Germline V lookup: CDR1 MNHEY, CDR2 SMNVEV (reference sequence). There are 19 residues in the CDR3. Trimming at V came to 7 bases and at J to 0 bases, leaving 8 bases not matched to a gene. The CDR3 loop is CASTGTSGGASPNTGELFF. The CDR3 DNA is TGTGCCAGCACGGGGACTAGCGGGGGGGCCTCTCCGAACACCGGGGAGCTGTTTTTT.

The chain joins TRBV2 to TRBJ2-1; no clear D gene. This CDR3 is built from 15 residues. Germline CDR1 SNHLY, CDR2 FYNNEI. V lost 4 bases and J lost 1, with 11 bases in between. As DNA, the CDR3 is TGTGCCAGCAGTGTAAATCTCCCTTCCTACAATGAGCAGTTCTTC. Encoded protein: CASSVNLPSYNEQFF.

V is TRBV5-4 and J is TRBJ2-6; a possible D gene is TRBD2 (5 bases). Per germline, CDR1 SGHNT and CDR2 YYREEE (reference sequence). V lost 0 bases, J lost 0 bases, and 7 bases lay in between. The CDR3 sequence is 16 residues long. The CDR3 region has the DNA TGTGCCAGCAGCTTGGACGGACTCTCTGGGGCCAACGTCCTGACTTTC. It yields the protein CASSLDGLSGANVLTF.

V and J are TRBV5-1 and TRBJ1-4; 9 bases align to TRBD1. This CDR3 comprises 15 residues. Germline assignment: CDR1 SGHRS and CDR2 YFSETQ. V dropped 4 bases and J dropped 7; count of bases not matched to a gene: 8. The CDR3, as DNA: TGCGCCAGCAGCCCGGGACAGGGAGAGTTTGAAAAACTGTTTTTT. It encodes CASSPGQGEFEKLFF.

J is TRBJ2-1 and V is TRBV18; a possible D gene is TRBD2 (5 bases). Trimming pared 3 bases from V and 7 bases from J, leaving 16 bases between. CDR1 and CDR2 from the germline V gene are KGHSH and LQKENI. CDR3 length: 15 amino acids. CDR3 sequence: CASSPVAAGRNEQFF. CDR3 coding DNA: TGTGCCAGCTCACCTGTCGCGGCGGGTAGGAATGAGCAGTTCTTC.

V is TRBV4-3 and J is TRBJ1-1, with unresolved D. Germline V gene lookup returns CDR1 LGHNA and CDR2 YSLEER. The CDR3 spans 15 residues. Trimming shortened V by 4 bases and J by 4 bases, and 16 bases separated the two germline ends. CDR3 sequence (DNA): TGCGCCAGCAGCCGGGGTCCGGGGTCGGGCACTGAAGCTTTCTTT. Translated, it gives CASSRGPGSGTEAFF.

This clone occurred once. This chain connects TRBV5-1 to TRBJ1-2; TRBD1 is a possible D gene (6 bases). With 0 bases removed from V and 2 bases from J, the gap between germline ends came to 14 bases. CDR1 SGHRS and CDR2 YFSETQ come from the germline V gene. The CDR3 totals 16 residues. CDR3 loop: CASSLEGTPMNYGYTF. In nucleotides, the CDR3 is TGCGCCAGCAGCTTGGAGGGGACACCAATGAACTATGGCTACACCTTC.

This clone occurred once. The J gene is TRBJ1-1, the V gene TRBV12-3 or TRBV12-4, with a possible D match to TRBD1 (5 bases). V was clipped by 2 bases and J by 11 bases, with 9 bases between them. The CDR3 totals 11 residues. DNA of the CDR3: TGTGCCAGCAGTTTATCAGGGTCGGCTTTCTTT. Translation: CASSLSGSAFF.

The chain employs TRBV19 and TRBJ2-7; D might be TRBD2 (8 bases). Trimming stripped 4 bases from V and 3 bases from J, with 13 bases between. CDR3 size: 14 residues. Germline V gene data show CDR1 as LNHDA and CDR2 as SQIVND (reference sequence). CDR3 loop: CASSKRGTDYEQYF. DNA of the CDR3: TGTGCCAGTAGTAAGCGGGGGACAGACTACGAGCAGTACTTC.

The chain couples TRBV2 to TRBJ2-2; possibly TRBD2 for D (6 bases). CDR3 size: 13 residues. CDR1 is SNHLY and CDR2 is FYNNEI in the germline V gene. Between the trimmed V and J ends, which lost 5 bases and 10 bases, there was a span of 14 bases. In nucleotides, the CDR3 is TGTGCCAGCAGTTCTGTGAGGGAGGTGGAGCTGTTTTTT. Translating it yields CASSSVREVELFF.

CDR3 DNA: TGCGCCAGCAGCCACCCCCGACAGGGGAGTTTGGATGAGCAGTTCTTC. Encoded protein: CASSHPRQGSLDEQFF. The chain is built from TRBV4-1 and TRBJ2-1, with 8 bases aligning to TRBD1. CDR1 MGHRA and CDR2 YSYEKL come from the germline V gene. After removal of 3 bases from V and 8 bases from J, the junction contained 12 bases not matched to a gene. The CDR3 contains 16 residues.

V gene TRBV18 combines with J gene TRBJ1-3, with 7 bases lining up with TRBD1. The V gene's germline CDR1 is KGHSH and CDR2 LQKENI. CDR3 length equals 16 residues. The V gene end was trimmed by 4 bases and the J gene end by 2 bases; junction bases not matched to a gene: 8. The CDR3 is CASSLAGTAPGNTIYF. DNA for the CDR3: TGTGCCAGCTCACTAGCCGGGACAGCACCTGGAAACACCATATATTTT.